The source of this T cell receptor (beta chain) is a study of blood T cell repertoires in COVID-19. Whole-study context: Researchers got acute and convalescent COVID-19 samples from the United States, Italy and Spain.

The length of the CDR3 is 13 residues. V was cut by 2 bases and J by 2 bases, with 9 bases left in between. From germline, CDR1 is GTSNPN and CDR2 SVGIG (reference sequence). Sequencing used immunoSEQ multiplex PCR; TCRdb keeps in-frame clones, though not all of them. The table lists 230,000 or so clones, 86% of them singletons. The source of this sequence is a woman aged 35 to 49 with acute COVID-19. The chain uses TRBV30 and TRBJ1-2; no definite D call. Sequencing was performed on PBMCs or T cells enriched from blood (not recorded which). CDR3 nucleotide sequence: TGTGCCTGGAGTTTCGCACAGAACTATGGCTACACCTTC. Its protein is CAWSFAQNYGYTF.